This T cell receptor beta chain was obtained from a study of blood T cell repertoires in COVID-19. Study background: Acute-phase and convalescent COVID-19 samples originated in the United States, Italy and Spain. The cDNA or gDNA used as material had been derived from T cells, B-cell-depleted T cells, or PBMCs.

The assay was immunoSEQ multiplex PCR, and TCRdb's table has in-frame clones only and misses some. The repertoire holds 110,000 or so clones, with approximately 85% as singletons. The sample consisted of peripheral blood. The clonotype was recovered from a man aged 35 to 55 with acute or convalescent COVID-19.

CDR3 sequence: CSASPGQGALYEQYF. In DNA form, the CDR3 reads TGCAGTGCTAGTCCGGGACAGGGGGCGCTCTACGAGCAGTACTTC. This chain links TRBV20-1 with TRBJ2-7, with TRBD1 identical over 12 bases. J gave up 3 bases and V 3 bases, and 6 bases lay outside the gene matches. The germline gives CDR1 DFQATT, CDR2 SNEGSKA (reference sequence). The CDR3 is made up of 15 amino acids.